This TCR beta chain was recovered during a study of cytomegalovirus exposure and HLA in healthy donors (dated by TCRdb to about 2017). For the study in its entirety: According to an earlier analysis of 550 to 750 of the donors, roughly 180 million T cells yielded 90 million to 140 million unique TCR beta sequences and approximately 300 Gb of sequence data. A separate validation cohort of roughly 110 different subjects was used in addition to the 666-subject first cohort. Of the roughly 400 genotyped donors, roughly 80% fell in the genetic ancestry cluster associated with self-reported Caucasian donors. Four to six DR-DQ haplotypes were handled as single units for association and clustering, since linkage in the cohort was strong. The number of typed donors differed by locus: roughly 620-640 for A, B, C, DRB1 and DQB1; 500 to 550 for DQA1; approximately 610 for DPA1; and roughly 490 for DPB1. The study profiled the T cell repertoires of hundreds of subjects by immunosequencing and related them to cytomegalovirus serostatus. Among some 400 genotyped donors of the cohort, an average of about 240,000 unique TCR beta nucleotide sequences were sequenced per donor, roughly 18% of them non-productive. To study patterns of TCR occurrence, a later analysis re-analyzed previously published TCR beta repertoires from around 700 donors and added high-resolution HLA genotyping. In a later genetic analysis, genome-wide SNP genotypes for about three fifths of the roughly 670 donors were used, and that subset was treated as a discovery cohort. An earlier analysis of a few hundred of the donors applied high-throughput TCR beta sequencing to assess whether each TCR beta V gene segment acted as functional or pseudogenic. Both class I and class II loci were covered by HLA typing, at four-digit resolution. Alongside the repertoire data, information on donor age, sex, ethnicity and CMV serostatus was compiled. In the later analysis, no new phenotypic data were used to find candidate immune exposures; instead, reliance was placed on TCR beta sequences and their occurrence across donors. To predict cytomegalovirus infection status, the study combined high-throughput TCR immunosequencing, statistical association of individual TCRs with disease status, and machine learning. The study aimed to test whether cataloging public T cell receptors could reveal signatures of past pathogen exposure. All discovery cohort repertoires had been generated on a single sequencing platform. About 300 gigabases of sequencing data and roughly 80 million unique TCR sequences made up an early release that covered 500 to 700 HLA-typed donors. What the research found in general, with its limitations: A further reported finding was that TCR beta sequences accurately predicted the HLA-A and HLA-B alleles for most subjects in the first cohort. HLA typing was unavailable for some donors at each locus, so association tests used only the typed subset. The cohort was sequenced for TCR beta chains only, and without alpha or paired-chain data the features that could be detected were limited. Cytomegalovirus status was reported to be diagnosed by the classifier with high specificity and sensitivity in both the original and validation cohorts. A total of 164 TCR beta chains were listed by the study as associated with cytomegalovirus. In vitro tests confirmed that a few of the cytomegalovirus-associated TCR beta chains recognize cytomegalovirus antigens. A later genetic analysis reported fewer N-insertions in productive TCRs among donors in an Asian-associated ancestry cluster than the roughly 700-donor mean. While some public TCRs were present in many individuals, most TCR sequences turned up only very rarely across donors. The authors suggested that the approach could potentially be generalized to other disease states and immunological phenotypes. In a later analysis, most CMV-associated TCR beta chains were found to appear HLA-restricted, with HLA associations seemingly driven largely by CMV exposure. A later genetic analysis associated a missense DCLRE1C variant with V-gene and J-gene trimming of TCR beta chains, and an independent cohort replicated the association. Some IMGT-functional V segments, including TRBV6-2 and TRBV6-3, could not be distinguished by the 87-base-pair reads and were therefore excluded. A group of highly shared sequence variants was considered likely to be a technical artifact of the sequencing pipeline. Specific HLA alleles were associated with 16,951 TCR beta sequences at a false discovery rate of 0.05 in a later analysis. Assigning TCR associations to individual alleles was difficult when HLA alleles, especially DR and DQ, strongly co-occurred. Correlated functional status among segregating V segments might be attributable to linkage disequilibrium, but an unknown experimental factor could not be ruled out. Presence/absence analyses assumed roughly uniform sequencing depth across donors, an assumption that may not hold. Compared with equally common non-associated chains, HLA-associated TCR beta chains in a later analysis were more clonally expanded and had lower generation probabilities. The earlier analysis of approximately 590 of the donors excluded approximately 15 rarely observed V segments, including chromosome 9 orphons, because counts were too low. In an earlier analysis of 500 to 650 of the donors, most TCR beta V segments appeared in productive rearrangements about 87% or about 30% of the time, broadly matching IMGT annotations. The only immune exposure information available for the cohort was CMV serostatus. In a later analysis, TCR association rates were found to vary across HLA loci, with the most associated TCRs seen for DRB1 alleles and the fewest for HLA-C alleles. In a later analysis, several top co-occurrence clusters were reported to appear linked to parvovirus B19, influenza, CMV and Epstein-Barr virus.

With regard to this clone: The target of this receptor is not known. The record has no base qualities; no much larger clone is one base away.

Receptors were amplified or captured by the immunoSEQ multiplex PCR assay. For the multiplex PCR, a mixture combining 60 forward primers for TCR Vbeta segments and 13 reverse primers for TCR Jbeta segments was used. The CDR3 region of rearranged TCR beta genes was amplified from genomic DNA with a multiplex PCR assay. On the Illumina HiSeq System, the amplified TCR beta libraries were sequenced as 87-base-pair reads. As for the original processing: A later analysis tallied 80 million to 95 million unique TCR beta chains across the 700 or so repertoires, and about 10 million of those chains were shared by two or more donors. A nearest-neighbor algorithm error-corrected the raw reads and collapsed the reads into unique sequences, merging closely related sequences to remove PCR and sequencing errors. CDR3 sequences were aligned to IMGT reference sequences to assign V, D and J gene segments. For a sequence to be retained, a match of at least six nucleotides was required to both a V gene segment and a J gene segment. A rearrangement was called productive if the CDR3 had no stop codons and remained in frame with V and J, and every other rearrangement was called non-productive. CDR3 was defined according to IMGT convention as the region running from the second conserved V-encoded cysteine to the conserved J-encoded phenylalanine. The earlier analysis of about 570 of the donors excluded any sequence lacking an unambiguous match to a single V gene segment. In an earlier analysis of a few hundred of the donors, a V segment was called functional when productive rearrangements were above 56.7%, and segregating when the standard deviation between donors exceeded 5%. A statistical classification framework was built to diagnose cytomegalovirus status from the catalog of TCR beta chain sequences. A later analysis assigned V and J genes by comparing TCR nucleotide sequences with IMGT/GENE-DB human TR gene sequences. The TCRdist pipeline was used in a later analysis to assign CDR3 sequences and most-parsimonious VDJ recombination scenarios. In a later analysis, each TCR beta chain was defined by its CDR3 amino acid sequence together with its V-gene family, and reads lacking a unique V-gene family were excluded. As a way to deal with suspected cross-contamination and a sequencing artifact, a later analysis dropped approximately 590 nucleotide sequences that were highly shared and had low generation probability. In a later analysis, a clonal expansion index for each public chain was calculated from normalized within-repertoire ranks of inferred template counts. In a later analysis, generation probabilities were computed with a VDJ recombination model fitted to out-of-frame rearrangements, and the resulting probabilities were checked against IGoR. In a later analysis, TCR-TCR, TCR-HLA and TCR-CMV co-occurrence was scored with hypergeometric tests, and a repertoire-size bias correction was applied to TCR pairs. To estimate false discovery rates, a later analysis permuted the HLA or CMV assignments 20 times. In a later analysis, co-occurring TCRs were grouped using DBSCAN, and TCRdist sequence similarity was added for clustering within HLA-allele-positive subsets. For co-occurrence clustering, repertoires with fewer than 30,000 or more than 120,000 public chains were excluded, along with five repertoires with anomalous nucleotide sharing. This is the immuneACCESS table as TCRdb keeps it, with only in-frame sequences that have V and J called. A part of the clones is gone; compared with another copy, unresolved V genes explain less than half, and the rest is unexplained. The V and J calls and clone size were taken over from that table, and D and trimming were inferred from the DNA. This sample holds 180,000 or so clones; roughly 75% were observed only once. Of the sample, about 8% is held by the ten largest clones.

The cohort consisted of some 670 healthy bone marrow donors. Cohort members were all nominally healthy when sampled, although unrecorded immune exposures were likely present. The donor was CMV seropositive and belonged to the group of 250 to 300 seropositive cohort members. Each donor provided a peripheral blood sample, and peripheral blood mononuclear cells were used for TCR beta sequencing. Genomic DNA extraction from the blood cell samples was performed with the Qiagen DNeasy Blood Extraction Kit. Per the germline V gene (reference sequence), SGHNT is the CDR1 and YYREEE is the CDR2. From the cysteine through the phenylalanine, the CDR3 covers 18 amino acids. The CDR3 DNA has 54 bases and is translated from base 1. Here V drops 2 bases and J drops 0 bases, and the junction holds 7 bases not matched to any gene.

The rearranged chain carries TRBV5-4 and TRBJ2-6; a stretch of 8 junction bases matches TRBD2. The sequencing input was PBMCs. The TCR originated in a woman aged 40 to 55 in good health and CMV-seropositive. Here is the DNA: TGTGCCAGCAGCTTTCTGACTAGCGCGAACTCTGGGGCCAACGTCCTGACTTTC. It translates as CASSFLTSANSGANVLTF.